A selection of T cell receptor beta chains follows, all from one sample in a study of blood T cell repertoires in COVID-19. TCRdb keeps only in-frame clones here, not all; method: immunoSEQ multiplex PCR. The sample has over 250,000 clones; approximately 90% are singletons. Sequenced: peripheral blood. The receptors shown here come from a woman aged 45-65 years with COVID-19, enrolled during active disease. Each CDR3 is given with its conserved first and last residue. D genes are given only for firm matches. Not all rows give a size; the values are once, few, many and, for expanded clones, a class.

.	TRBV7-8	TRBD2	TRBJ2-7	CASSLGGLAGGPWAYEQYF	TGTGCCAGCAGCTTAGGGGGACTAGCGGGAGGGCCGTGGGCCTACGAGCAGTACTTC
.	TRBV3-1/TRBV3-2	.	TRBJ1-4	CASSHRQVGGEKLFF	TGTGCCAGCAGCCACAGACAGGTGGGCGGTGAAAAACTGTTTTTT
few	TRBV19	TRBD1	TRBJ1-5	CASSTRTGHQPQHF	TGTGCCAGTAGTACCCGGACAGGGCATCAGCCCCAGCATTTT
.	TRBV5-4	TRBD2	TRBJ2-1	CASSFGSSGDNEQFF	TGTGCCAGCAGCTTCGGGTCTAGCGGAGACAATGAGCAGTTCTTC
.	TRBV30	.	TRBJ2-2	CAWSVRGRELFF	TGTGCCTGGAGTGTCCGGGGTCGGGAGCTGTTTTTT
.	TRBV9	.	TRBJ2-7	CASSLRGWAGDEQYF	TGTGCCAGCAGCCTCAGAGGGTGGGCAGGGGACGAGCAGTACTTC
.	TRBV5-4	TRBD1	TRBJ1-4	CASSLAGGGEKLFF	TGTGCCAGCAGCTTGGCAGGGGGAGGTGAAAAACTGTTTTTT
.	TRBV4-3	.	TRBJ2-6	CASSPGGQARHDKGANVLTF	TGCGCCAGCAGCCCGGGGGGACAGGCTAGACATGATAAGGGGGCCAACGTCCTGACTTTC
.	TRBV5-5	.	TRBJ2-1	CASTQGRLYNEQFF	TGTGCCAGCACACAGGGAAGGCTCTACAATGAGCAGTTCTTC
.	TRBV27	TRBD1	TRBJ2-4	CASSFTSTGGVTKNIQYF	TGTGCCAGCAGTTTTACTTCGACAGGGGGCGTCACCAAAAACATTCAGTACTTC
.	TRBV6-5	.	TRBJ1-1	CASSRPSRGNTEAFF	TGTGCCAGCAGTCGACCTTCGCGCGGGAACACTGAAGCTTTCTTT
.	TRBV7-8	.	TRBJ2-3	CASSLGLATQYF	TGTGCCAGCAGCTTAGGGCTAGCAACGCAGTATTTT
.	TRBV16	TRBD2	TRBJ2-7	CASSQSKREVQYF	TGTGCCAGCAGCCAATCCAAGCGGGAGGTGCAGTACTTC
.	TRBV15	TRBD2	TRBJ2-4	CATGRWASGRGENIQYF	TGTGCCACCGGGCGATGGGCTAGCGGGAGGGGGGAAAACATTCAGTACTTC
.	TRBV6-6	TRBD2	TRBJ2-5	CASSHLAQAGVRGKETQYF	TGTGCCAGCAGCCACTTAGCACAAGCGGGAGTCCGTGGGAAAGAGACCCAGTACTTC
.	TRBV18	TRBD1	TRBJ2-6	CASSPGTGGAGANVLTF	TGTGCCAGCTCACCCGGGACAGGGGGTGCTGGGGCCAACGTCCTGACTTTC
.	TRBV5-1	TRBD2	TRBJ2-7	CASSGTSGLSYEQYF	TGCGCCAGCAGCGGCACTAGCGGCTTATCCTACGAGCAGTACTTC
.	TRBV24-1	TRBD1	TRBJ2-3	CATSDFAGGQGLRTDTQYF	TGTGCCACCAGTGATTTCGCCGGGGGACAGGGGTTGAGAACAGATACGCAGTATTTT
.	TRBV21-1	.	TRBJ1-1	CASSKEPGQGDTEAFF	TGTGCCAGCAGCAAAGAGCCAGGACAGGGGGACACTGAAGCTTTCTTT
.	TRBV28	.	TRBJ1-5	CASSSLPGYNQPQHF	TGTGCCAGCAGTTCGCTGCCGGGGTATAATCAGCCCCAGCATTTT
few	TRBV3-1/TRBV3-2	TRBD1	TRBJ1-5	CASSLRGQGQPQHF	TGTGCCAGCAGCCTCCGGGGACAGGGCCAGCCCCAGCATTTT
.	TRBV7-9	TRBD2	TRBJ2-1	CASSRGLASYNEQFF	TGTGCCAGCAGCAGGGGACTAGCATCCTACAATGAGCAGTTCTTC
.	TRBV30	TRBD2	TRBJ2-7	CAWSVWGPGLAGLYEQYF	TGTGCCTGGAGTGTATGGGGGCCTGGGCTAGCGGGACTCTACGAGCAGTACTTC
.	TRBV6-2/TRBV6-3	.	TRBJ1-2	CASSYDGLPNYGYTF	TGTGCCAGCAGTTACGATGGCTTACCGAACTATGGCTACACCTTC
.	TRBV18	.	TRBJ2-7	CASSPPGGARYEQYF	TGTGCCAGCTCACCACCGGGCGGGGCTAGGTACGAGCAGTACTTC
.	TRBV3-1/TRBV3-2	TRBD1	TRBJ1-2	CASSPLVQGVGYTF	TGTGCCAGCAGCCCCCTAGTACAGGGGGTTGGCTACACCTTC
once	TRBV9	.	TRBJ2-3	CASSVKGADTQYF	TGTGCCAGCAGCGTCAAAGGGGCGGATACGCAGTATTTT
.	TRBV5-1	.	TRBJ2-1	CASSSPDRPQQFF	TGCGCCAGCAGCTCCCCCGACAGGCCCCAGCAGTTCTTC
.	TRBV3-1/TRBV3-2	.	TRBJ2-3	CASSQDTTTRAYF	TGTGCCAGCAGCCAAGATACCACAACGAGGGCGTATTTT
.	TRBV6-6	.	TRBJ1-1	CASTPPGRSTEAFF	TGTGCCAGCACCCCCCCAGGGCGAAGTACTGAAGCTTTCTTT
.	TRBV19	.	TRBJ2-7	CASRHRRDTSYEQYF	TGTGCCAGTAGACACAGACGGGACACTTCCTACGAGCAGTACTTC
.	TRBV19	TRBD1	TRBJ2-1	CASSISPTGAFNEQFF	TGTGCCAGTAGTATTTCCCCGACAGGGGCTTTCAATGAGCAGTTCTTC
.	TRBV3-1/TRBV3-2	TRBD2	TRBJ2-7	CASSQFLAGGAVHEQYF	TGTGCCAGCAGCCAATTTCTAGCGGGAGGAGCTGTACACGAGCAGTACTTC
.	TRBV6-2/TRBV6-3	.	TRBJ1-5	CASSYWGVERQPQHF	TGTGCCAGCAGTTACTGGGGAGTTGAGCGTCAGCCCCAGCATTTT
.	TRBV6-5	.	TRBJ1-1	CASSYFGQNGAFF	TGTGCCAGCAGTTACTTTGGGCAGAACGGTGCTTTCTTT
.	TRBV13	TRBD1	TRBJ1-1	CASSLYRTGGPGTEAFF	TGTGCCAGCAGCTTATACAGGACAGGGGGACCCGGCACTGAAGCTTTCTTT
once	TRBV5-1	TRBD1	TRBJ2-2	CASRPTGPTGELFF	TGCGCCAGCAGGCCGACAGGGCCCACCGGGGAGCTGTTTTTT
.	TRBV12-5	.	TRBJ2-1	CASGLERQADNEQFF	TGTGCTAGTGGTTTGGAGCGACAGGCCGACAATGAGCAGTTCTTC
.	TRBV5-1	.	TRBJ2-7	CASSLATGPDYEQYF	TGCGCCAGCAGCTTGGCCACAGGGCCCGACTACGAGCAGTACTTC
.	TRBV3-1/TRBV3-2	.	TRBJ2-6	CASSPYQRSSGANVLTF	TGTGCCAGCAGCCCTTATCAGCGAAGCTCTGGGGCCAACGTCCTGACTTTC
.	TRBV10-3	TRBD1	TRBJ1-1	CAISDPGQGGTEAFF	TGTGCCATCAGTGATCCGGGACAGGGAGGCACTGAAGCTTTCTTT
once	TRBV9	.	TRBJ1-1	CASSVEMSGVNTEAFF	TGTGCCAGCAGCGTAGAAATGAGCGGGGTGAACACTGAAGCTTTCTTT